The entry below describes one T cell receptor beta chain. The specificity of this receptor is unknown. Base qualities are not recorded, but no much larger clone differs from it by a single base. This specimen belongs to a study of OX40 agonist ivuxolimab in advanced cancers. The study in broad terms: Ivuxolimab was an agonistic, fully human IgG2 monoclonal antibody directed against OX40 (CD134), a costimulatory receptor. Intravenous ivuxolimab was administered to patients every 2 weeks at six dose levels: 0.01, 0.1, 0.3, 1.5, 3 and 10 mg/kg. Of the approximately 50 patients in dose escalation, about 20 had hepatocellular carcinoma, some 15 had melanoma, 9 had renal cell carcinoma and 9 had head and neck cancer. In the dose-escalation cohort, over 65% of patients were male, and the mean age was roughly 60 years, with a range of 23 to 79. Prior anti-PD-1, anti-PD-L1 or anti-CTLA-4 therapy was permitted, and approximately 42% of dose-escalation patients had received checkpoint inhibitors. Three dose-escalation patients achieved partial responses, one with hepatocellular carcinoma and two with cutaneous melanoma. Peripheral TCRbeta sequencing was intended to test whether TCR sequence diversity was altered and clonal T-cell expansion was caused by ivuxolimab. The paper reports the monotherapy dose-escalation portion (N of about 56 patients) of the phase I ivuxolimab trial.

For sequencing of the TCRbeta CDR3 region, genomic DNA was extracted from the sorted cells. The immunoSEQ Assay was used to sequence the TCRbeta CDR3 regions. TCRdb took over this immuneACCESS table, retaining in-frame rearrangements with V and J assigned. Such tables are incomplete; in checked studies, under half of the missing clones stem from an unresolved V gene, and the remainder is unexplained. For this sample the table gives approximately 94,000 clones, of which approximately 90% were detected only once. Of the sample, approximately 0.55% falls within the top ten clones. Taken from the germline V gene, the CDR1 and CDR2 loops are MGHRA and YSYEKL. The CDR3, cysteine through phenylalanine, is 16 amino acids long. Only the CDR3 region is kept as DNA, spanning 48 bases read in frame from base 1. The V end gives up 1 base and the J end 8 bases, leaving 12 bases in the junction not matched to a gene.

On the study overall, not on this receptor specifically: After ivuxolimab, more expanded clones were found on average in CD8+ T cells than in CD4+ T cells. Low levels of normalized T-cell clonal expansion were also seen in some nonresponding patients. Which antigens the clonally expanded peripheral T cells were specific for was not determined. At doses of 0.1 to 3.0 mg/kg, clonal expansion of both CD4+ and CD8+ blood T cells was observed from baseline to week 6. In partial responders in the 0.1-3.0 mg/kg groups, normalized peripheral clonal expansion was found to be among the lowest, especially among CD8+ T cells.

Patients with autoimmune disease history or receiving systemic immunosuppression were excluded from the trial. Peripheral blood for TCR sequencing was collected from all dose cohorts at baseline, on cycle 4 day 1, and on cycle 7 day 1. The samples were taken from a phase I, first-in-human, multicenter, open-label dose-escalation trial of ivuxolimab. The trial enrolled adults with locally advanced or metastatic head and neck squamous cell, hepatocellular, melanoma or renal cell carcinoma. CD4+ and CD8+ T cells were sorted separately from peripheral blood before TCR sequencing. This clonotype was sampled from an adult with an advanced solid tumor such as melanoma, head and neck, liver or kidney cancer. The source was CD4+ or CD8+ T cells sorted from blood, collected in a trial of the OX40 agonist ivuxolimab. The chain was built from TRBV4-1 and TRBJ1-2, and TRBD1 aligns with 8 junction nucleotides. The CDR3 protein: CASSQVDRALSVGYTF. The DNA sequence reads TGCGCCAGCAGCCAAGTGGACAGGGCGTTATCCGTAGGCTACACCTTC.